The rows below give T cell receptor beta chains drawn from one sample of a study of blood T cell repertoires in COVID-19. Sequencing was performed with immunoSEQ multiplex PCR; in TCRdb, only in-frame clones are kept and a portion is missing. The table includes about 440,000 clones, about 90% detected once. Sequencing was performed on PBMCs or T cells enriched from blood (not recorded which). These receptors were taken from a young woman with acute COVID-19. Each CDR3 is given without its conserved first and last residue. D genes are given only for firm matches.

TRBV2 TRBD1 ASYDRGISYEQY
TRBV4-2 TRBD1 ASSQPGQANYGYT
TRBV29-1 TRBD2 SVETSGRRKTQY
TRBV28 - ASSLPGYGGYEQY
TRBV7-9 TRBD1 ASSQQGPGTGGDEQY
TRBV9 TRBD1 ASYFAGGANEKLF
TRBV6-2/TRBV6-3 - ASSYEQNYGYT
TRBV18 TRBD1 ASSLLDRASNQPQH
TRBV15 - ATSPRTGRVNTEAF
TRBV28 TRBD2 ASLGGGTSYEQY
TRBV7-2 TRBD2 ASSLSSGRIHEQY
TRBV12-3/TRBV12-4 TRBD1 ASSGQAGQPQH
TRBV19 - ASTAGVRGTDTQY
TRBV6-1 - ASSEGGFSGNTIY
TRBV2 TRBD1 ASSGDRGTEAF
TRBV6-5 - ASRQNPYSNQPQH
TRBV21-1 - ASSKGDSYQPQH
TRBV29-1 - SVGRGMGEQF
TRBV18 TRBD1 ASSPPPPDRAANEKLF
TRBV19 TRBD2 ASRGTSGTFYEQY
TRBV5-5 - ASSLGASDTDTQY
TRBV7-2 - ASPQNCYRVREKLF
TRBV7-9 TRBD1 ASSTGQAEGQPQH
TRBV7-9 - ASSSGSDTQY
TRBV11-2 - ASSPRRGGTEAF
TRBV21-1 - ASSKVPSGGTDTQY
TRBV27 - ASSLSRTYEQY
TRBV19 TRBD1 ASSARTGGIDEQY
TRBV6-2/TRBV6-3 TRBD1 ASSYRGGASYGYT
TRBV27 - ASSLAPAGPLSTDTQY
TRBV7-2 TRBD2 ASSDTSGVPRGTDTQY
TRBV7-9 - ASRLGYREGTGELF
TRBV7-2 - ASSSGQTNTEAF
TRBV9 TRBD1 ASSARTGASLNTGELF
TRBV7-8 - ASSLEGRGNSPLH
TRBV3-1/TRBV3-2 TRBD1 ASSQEGDRGRGYT